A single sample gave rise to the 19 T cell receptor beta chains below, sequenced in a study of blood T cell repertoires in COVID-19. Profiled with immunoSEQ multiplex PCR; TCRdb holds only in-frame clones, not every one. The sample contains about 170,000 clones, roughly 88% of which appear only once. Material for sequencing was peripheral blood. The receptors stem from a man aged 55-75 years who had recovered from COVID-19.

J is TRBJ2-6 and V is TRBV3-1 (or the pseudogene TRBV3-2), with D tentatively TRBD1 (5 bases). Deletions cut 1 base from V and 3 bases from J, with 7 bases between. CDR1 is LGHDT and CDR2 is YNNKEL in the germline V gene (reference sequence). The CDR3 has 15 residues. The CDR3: CASSQGRDGANVLTF. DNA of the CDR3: TGTGCCAGCAGCCAAGGCAGGGATGGGGCCAACGTCCTGACTTTC.

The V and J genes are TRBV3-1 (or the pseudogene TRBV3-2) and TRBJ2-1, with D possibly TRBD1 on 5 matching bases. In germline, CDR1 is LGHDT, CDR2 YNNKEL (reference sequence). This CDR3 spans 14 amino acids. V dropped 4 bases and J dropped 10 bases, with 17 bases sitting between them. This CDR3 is CASSPETAIGEQFF. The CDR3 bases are TGTGCCAGCAGCCCTGAGACAGCGATAGGCGAGCAGTTCTTC.

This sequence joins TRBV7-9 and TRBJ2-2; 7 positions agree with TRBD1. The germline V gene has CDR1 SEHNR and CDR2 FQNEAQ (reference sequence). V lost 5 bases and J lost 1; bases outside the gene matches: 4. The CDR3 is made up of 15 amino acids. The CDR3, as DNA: TGTGCCAGCAGCCCCTGGACAGGGAACACCGGGGAGCTGTTTTTT. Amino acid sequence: CASSPWTGNTGELFF.

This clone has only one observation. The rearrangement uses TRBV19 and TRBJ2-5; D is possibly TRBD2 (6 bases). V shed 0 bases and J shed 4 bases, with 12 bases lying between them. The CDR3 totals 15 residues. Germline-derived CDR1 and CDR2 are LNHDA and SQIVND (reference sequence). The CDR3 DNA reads TGTGCCAGTAGTATAGATAGGAGGGAGCGAGAGACCCAGTACTTC. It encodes CASSIDRRERETQYF.

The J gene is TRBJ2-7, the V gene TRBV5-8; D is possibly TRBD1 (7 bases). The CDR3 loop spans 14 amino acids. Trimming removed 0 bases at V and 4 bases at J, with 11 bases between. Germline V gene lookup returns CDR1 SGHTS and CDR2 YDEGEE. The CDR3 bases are TGTGCCAGCAGCTTGGGCGGGACAGAATACGAGCAGTACTTC. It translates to CASSLGGTEYEQYF.

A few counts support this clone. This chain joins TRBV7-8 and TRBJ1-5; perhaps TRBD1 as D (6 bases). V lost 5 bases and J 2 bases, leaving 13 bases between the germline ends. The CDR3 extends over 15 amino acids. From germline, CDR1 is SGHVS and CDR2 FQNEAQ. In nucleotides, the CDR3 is TGTGCCAGCAGCCCTAGGGGGGGTGGCAATCAGCCCCAGCATTTT. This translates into CASSPRGGGNQPQHF. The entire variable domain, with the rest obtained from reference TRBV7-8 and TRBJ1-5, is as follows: GAGVSQSPRYKVAKRGQDVALRCDPISGHVSLFWYQQALGQGPEFLTYFQNEAQLDKSGLPSDRFFAERPEGSVSTLKIQRTQQEDSAVYLCASSPRGGGNQPQHFGDGTRLSIL.

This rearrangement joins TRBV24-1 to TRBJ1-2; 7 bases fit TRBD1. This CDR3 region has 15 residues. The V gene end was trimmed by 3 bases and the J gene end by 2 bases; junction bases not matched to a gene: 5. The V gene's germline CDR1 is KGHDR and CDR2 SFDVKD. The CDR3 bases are TGTGCCACCAGTGATCCGCGGACAGGAAACTATGGCTACACCTTC. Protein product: CATSDPRTGNYGYTF.

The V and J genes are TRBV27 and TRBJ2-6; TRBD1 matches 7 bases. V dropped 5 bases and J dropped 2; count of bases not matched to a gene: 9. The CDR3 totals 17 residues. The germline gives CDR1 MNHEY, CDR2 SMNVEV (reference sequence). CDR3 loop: CASSPGTARTGANVLTF. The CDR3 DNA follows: TGTGCCAGCAGTCCCGGGACAGCCAGGACTGGGGCCAACGTCCTGACTTTC.

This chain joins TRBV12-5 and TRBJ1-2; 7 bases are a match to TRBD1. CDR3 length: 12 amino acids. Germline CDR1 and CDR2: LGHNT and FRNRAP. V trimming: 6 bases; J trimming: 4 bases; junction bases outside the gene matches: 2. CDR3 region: CASGWDSYGYTF. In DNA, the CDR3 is TGTGCTAGTGGCTGGGACAGCTATGGCTACACCTTC.

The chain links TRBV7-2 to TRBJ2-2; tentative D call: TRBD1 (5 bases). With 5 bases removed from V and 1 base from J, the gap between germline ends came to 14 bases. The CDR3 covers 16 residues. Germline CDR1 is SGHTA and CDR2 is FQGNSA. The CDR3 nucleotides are TGTGCCAGCAGCCCCCATGGGGCAGGGAACACCGGGGAGCTGTTTTTT. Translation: CASSPHGAGNTGELFF.

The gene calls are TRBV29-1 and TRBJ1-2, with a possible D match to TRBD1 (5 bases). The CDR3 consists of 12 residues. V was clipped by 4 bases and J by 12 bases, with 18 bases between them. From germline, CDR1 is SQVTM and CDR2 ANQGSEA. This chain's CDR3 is CSVVLLRGGNTF. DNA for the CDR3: TGCAGCGTTGTTCTTTTGCGGGGGGGAAACACCTTC.

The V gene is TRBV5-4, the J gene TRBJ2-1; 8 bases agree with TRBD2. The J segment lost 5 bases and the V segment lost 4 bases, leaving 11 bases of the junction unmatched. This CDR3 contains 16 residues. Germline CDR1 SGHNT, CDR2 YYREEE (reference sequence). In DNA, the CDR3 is TGTGCCAGCAGCCATCAAACGGGGGGGCCCCACAATGAGCAGTTCTTC. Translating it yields CASSHQTGGPHNEQFF. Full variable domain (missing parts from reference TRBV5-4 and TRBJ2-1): ETGVTQSPTHLIKTRGQQVTLRCSSQSGHNTVSWYQQALGQGPQFIFQYYREEENGRGNFPPRFSGLQFPNYSSELNVNALELDDSALYLCASSHQTGGPHNEQFFGPGTRLTVL.

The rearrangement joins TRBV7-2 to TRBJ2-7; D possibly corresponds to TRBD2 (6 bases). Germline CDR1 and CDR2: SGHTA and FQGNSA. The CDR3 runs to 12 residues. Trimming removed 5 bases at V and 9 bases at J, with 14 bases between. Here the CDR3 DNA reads TGTGCCAGCAGCAATAGTGGGACTTTGCAGTACTTC. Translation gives CASSNSGTLQYF.

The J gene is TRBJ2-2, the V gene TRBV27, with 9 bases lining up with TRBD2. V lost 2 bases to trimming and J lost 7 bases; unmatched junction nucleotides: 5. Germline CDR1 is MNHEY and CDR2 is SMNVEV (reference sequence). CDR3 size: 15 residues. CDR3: CASSLRLAGIGELFF. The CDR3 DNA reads TGTGCCAGCAGTTTAAGGCTAGCGGGGATCGGGGAGCTGTTTTTT.

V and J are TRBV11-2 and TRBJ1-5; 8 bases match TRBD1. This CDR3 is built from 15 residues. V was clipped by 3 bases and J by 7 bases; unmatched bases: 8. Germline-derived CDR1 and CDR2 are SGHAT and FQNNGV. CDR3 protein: CASSFGQGGNQPQHF. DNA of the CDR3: TGTGCCAGCAGCTTTGGACAGGGAGGAAACCAGCCCCAGCATTTT.

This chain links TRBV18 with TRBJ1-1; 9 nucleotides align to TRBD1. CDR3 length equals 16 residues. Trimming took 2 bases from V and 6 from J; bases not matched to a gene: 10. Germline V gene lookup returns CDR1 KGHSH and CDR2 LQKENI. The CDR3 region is CASSPTGTGPSAEAFF. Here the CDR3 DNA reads TGTGCCAGCTCACCAACCGGGACAGGGCCCTCAGCTGAAGCTTTCTTT. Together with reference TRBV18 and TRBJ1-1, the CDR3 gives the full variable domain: NAGVMQNPRHLVRRRGQEARLRCSPMKGHSHVYWYRQLPEEGLKFMVYLQKENIIDESGMPKERFSAEFPKEGPSILRIQQVVRGDSAAYFCASSPTGTGPSAEAFFGQGTRLTVV.

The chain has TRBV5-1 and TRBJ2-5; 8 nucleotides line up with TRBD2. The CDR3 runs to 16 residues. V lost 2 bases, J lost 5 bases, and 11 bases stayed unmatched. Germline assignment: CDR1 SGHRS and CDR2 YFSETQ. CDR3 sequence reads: CASSFRTSSLGETQYF. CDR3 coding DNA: TGCGCCAGCAGCTTTAGGACTAGCAGTTTGGGGGAGACCCAGTACTTC. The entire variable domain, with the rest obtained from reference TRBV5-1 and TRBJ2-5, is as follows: KAGVTQTPRYLIKTRGQQVTLSCSPISGHRSVSWYQQTPGQGLQFLFEYFSETQRNKGNFPGRFSGRQFSNSRSEMNVSTLELGDSALYLCASSFRTSSLGETQYFGPGTRLLVL.

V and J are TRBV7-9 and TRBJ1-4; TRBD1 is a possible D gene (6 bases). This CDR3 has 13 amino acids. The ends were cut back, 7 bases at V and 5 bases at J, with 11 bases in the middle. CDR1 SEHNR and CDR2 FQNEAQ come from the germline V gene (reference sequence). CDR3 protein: CASNGQLNEKLFF. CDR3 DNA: TGTGCCAGCAATGGACAGTTGAATGAAAAACTGTTTTTT.

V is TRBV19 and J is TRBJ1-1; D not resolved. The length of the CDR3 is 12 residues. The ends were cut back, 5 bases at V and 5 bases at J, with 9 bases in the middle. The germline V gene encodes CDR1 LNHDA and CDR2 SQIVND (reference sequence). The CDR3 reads CASSDRGTEAFF. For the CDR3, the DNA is TGTGCCAGTAGTGATCGGGGAACTGAAGCTTTCTTT.